The rows below give T cell receptor beta chains drawn from one sample of a study of CD8 T cells in Susac syndrome. TCRdb re-called the immunoSEQ multiplex PCR reads through MiXCR, storing one row per CDR3 protein. The repertoire holds 150,000 to 200,000 distinct CDR3 sequences, approximately 94% seen once, with 0.1% to 0.12% in the top ten. Sequenced material: CD4+ T cells from PBMCs. These receptors all stem from a human donor with Susac syndrome. Both conserved end residues are part of each CDR3.

J gene: TRBJ2-3; V gene: TRBV7-2; CDR3 protein: CASSLADTQYF
J gene: TRBJ2-3; V gene: TRBV5-6; CDR3 protein: CASSSAKRGNTDTQYF
J gene: TRBJ2-3; V gene: TRBV5-1; CDR3 protein: CASGAASGAPEQYF
J gene: TRBJ2-3; V gene: TRBV4-2; CDR3 protein: CASSQGGGASTDTQYF
J gene: TRBJ2-2; V gene: TRBV7-3; CDR3 protein: CASSSGQGFTGELFF
J gene: TRBJ2-7; V gene: TRBV20-1; CDR3 protein: CSAQRDNSYEQYF
J gene: TRBJ2-6; V gene: TRBV29-1; CDR3 protein: CSVDMGGANVLTF
J gene: TRBJ2-7; V gene: TRBV20-1; CDR3 protein: CSAVHGQGASEQYF
J gene: TRBJ1-2; V gene: TRBV6-5; CDR3 protein: CASSRGAFYGYTF
J gene: TRBJ2-6; V gene: TRBV15; CDR3 protein: CATSGWGGRTSGANVLTF
J gene: TRBJ2-7; V gene: TRBV7-9; CDR3 protein: CASSFRSYEQYF
J gene: TRBJ1-2; V gene: TRBV28; CDR3 protein: CASLKAGTYGYTF
J gene: TRBJ2-3; V gene: TRBV29-1; CDR3 protein: CSVESRGADTQYF
J gene: TRBJ1-4; V gene: TRBV11-2; CDR3 protein: CASSRGQSTNEKLFF
J gene: TRBJ1-2; V gene: TRBV28; CDR3 protein: CASKAGNYGYTF
J gene: TRBJ1-2; V gene: TRBV12-3/TRBV12-4; CDR3 protein: CASRDRGYGYTF
J gene: TRBJ2-1; V gene: TRBV7-2; CDR3 protein: CASSLGDTRLDQFF
J gene: TRBJ1-1; V gene: TRBV27; CDR3 protein: CASSSPTGVNTEAFF
J gene: TRBJ2-5; V gene: TRBV6-5; CDR3 protein: CASSKGTTQYF
J gene: TRBJ1-5; V gene: TRBV7-9; CDR3 protein: CASGVQGVANQPQHF
J gene: TRBJ2-5; V gene: TRBV23-1; CDR3 protein: CASSQVHDQPDKETQYF
J gene: TRBJ2-7; V gene: TRBV20-1; CDR3 protein: CSARPGQASLVLSYEQYF
J gene: TRBJ2-3; V gene: TRBV9; CDR3 protein: CASSVRLGTDTQYF
J gene: TRBJ2-3; V gene: TRBV5-6; CDR3 protein: CASDLRVGDTQYF
J gene: TRBJ1-6; V gene: TRBV3-1; CDR3 protein: CASSQDFTADNSPLHF
J gene: TRBJ2-1; V gene: TRBV18; CDR3 protein: CASSRQGAVHNEQFF
J gene: TRBJ2-7; V gene: TRBV7-6; CDR3 protein: CASSPYRAPYEQYF
J gene: TRBJ2-1; V gene: TRBV6-5; CDR3 protein: CASSELWTANEQFF
J gene: TRBJ2-7; V gene: TRBV5-4; CDR3 protein: CASTGAGSYEQYF
J gene: TRBJ1-1; V gene: TRBV5-1; CDR3 protein: CASSFSRGGEAFF
J gene: TRBJ2-7; V gene: TRBV18; CDR3 protein: CASSPPGSMSYEQYF
J gene: TRBJ2-7; V gene: TRBV6-5; CDR3 protein: CASGNQGVGYEQYF
J gene: TRBJ2-7; V gene: TRBV6-1; CDR3 protein: CASSQLAGGPSYEQYF
J gene: TRBJ2-4; V gene: TRBV20-1; CDR3 protein: CSARDMNIQYF
J gene: TRBJ1-6; V gene: TRBV20-1; CDR3 protein: CSARDRGQSPLHF
J gene: TRBJ1-2; V gene: TRBV2; CDR3 protein: CASMGQGAEGYTF